These 17 T cell receptor beta chains came from one sample sequenced in a study of beta chain features in type 1 diabetes. The authors reverse transcribed all of the isolated RNA, so sequencing captured expressed TCRB transcripts. Sequencing used immunoSEQ multiplex PCR; TCRdb keeps in-frame clones, though not all of them. Counted here are around 240,000 clones, over 8.5% occurring once; the ten biggest clones make up approximately 0.03%. Material: naive CD4+ T cells from blood. These receptors were collected from a woman younger than 35 in good health.

This clone showed up just a few times. V and J are TRBV6-5 and TRBJ1-1; tentatively, D is TRBD1 (6 bases). Trimming pared 8 bases from V and 4 bases from J, leaving 14 bases between. CDR3 length: 13 residues. Germline V lookup: CDR1 MNHEY, CDR2 SVGAGI. CDR3 amino acids: CASGGGGGTEAFF. In DNA, the CDR3 is TGTGCCAGCGGGGGCGGGGGGGGCACTGAAGCTTTCTTT.

The J gene is TRBJ2-5, the V gene TRBV5-1; 10 positions match TRBD2. The J segment lost 2 bases and the V segment lost 5 bases, leaving 3 bases of the junction unmatched. This CDR3 comprises 14 residues. CDR1 is SGHRS and CDR2 is YFSETQ in the germline V gene. CDR3 in DNA: TGCGCCAGCAGGCTAGCGGGGGAACAAGAGACCCAGTACTTC. It codes for CASRLAGEQETQYF.

This clone was observed a few times. V is TRBV29-1 and J is TRBJ1-2, with TRBD1 matching over 7 bases. CDR1 and CDR2 from the germline V gene are SQVTM and ANQGSEA. Germline trimming cut 3 bases from V and 4 bases from J; bases unmatched to any gene: 8. The CDR3 consists of 14 residues. CDR3 bases: TGCAGCGTTGAGAAAGGGCAGGGGGGCTATGGCTACACCTTC. Protein: CSVEKGQGGYGYTF.

In this sample, this clone turned up a few times. The chain employs TRBV12-5 and TRBJ2-3; D is perhaps TRBD1 (5 bases). V lost 7 bases, J lost 1 base, and 12 bases lay in between. CDR3 length: 14 residues. CDR1 LGHNT and CDR2 FRNRAP come from the germline V gene. The DNA of the CDR3 is TGTGCTAGTGTCAGGGCATTTCGCACAGATACGCAGTATTTT. This sequence encodes CASVRAFRTDTQYF. Variable domain in full (rest from reference TRBV12-5 and TRBJ2-3): DARVTQTPRHKVTEMGQEVTMRCQPILGHNTVFWYRQTMMQGLELLAYFRNRAPLDDSGMPKDRFSAEMPDATLATLKIQPSEPRDSAVYFCASVRAFRTDTQYFGPGTRLTVL.

This clone was counted a few times. Here the CDR3 DNA reads TGTGCCAGCAGGCGACAGGGAGACACTGAAGCTTTCTTT. The encoded protein is CASRRQGDTEAFF. The V call is TRBV6-1, the J call TRBJ1-1; 7 bases match TRBD1. V dropped 6 bases and J dropped 3; count of bases not matched to a gene: 4. There are 13 residues in the CDR3. Germline V gives CDR1 MNHNS, CDR2 SASEGT.

The chain has TRBV6-6 and TRBJ1-1; D is possibly TRBD1 (5 bases). The CDR3 runs 15 residues. Germline lookup yields CDR1 MNHNY and CDR2 SVGAGI (reference sequence). Trimming cost V 6 bases and J 4 bases, with 18 bases left between them. The CDR3 DNA reads as TGTGCCAGCAGCTCTTTCCCAGGGAGGGCCACTGAAGCTTTCTTT. It translates to CASSSFPGRATEAFF.

This clone was counted between two and nine times. In nucleotides, the CDR3 is TGCGCCAGCAGCTTGGCCGGTCTAGCGGGGTGGAATAGCCTCTCTGGGGCCAACGTCCTGACTTTC. Residues: CASSLAGLAGWNSLSGANVLTF. The chain combines TRBV5-1 with TRBJ2-6, with TRBD2 matching over 9 bases. The V and J ends lost 0 bases and 0 bases, in that order; junction bases with no gene match: 16. Germline-derived CDR1 and CDR2 are SGHRS and YFSETQ. This CDR3 contains 22 residues.

This clone showed up just a few times. CDR3 DNA: TGTGCCAGCGGACGCACAGGGGCCGGGGAGCTGTTTTTT. Its translation is CASGRTGAGELFF. The gene calls are TRBV7-3 and TRBJ2-2; 7 bases align to TRBD1. V lost 8 bases and J lost 6; bases outside the gene matches: 6. The CDR3 is made up of 13 amino acids. Germline assignment: CDR1 SGHTA and CDR2 FQGTGA.

This clone has only a few counts. This chain uses TRBV21-1 with TRBJ2-6; the table's D call of TRBD1 was not tested on the DNA. TRBV21-1 is noted as a pseudogene. The CDR3 extends over 16 amino acids. CDR3: CASSPRHFSGANVLTF. In nucleotides, the CDR3 is TGTGCCAGCAGCCCGCGACACTTCTCTGGGGCCAACGTCCTGACTTTC.

This clone was found a few times. This chain joins TRBV5-6 and TRBJ1-1, with 7 bases lining up with TRBD1. The ends lost 0 bases at V and 10 bases at J; junction bases unmatched: 9. CDR3 length equals 14 residues. Germline CDR1 SGHDT, CDR2 YYEEEE. The DNA of the CDR3 is TGTGCCAGCAGCTTGGCCCCAGGGGGATTAGGAGCTTTCTTT. This codes for CASSLAPGGLGAFF.

This clone showed up just a few times. V and J are TRBV5-4 and TRBJ2-1; 8 bases agree with TRBD1. The CDR3 contains 13 residues. Trimming took 1 base from V and 7 from J; bases not matched to a gene: 1. Germline loops: CDR1 SGHNT, CDR2 YYREEE (reference sequence). Written as DNA, the CDR3 is TGTGCCAGCAGCTTGCAGGGGGCGAATGAGCAGTTCTTC. This translates into CASSLQGANEQFF. The complete variable domain, with remaining parts taken from reference TRBV5-4 and TRBJ2-1, reads ETGVTQSPTHLIKTRGQQVTLRCSSQSGHNTVSWYQQALGQGPQFIFQYYREEENGRGNFPPRFSGLQFPNYSSELNVNALELDDSALYLCASSLQGANEQFFGPGTRLTVL.

J is TRBJ2-1 and V is TRBV7-3, with 8 bases that match TRBD1. CDR1 is SGHTA and CDR2 is FQGTGA in the germline V gene. This CDR3 spans 15 amino acids. Trimming removed 4 bases from V and 3 bases from J; junction bases left unmatched: 5. In DNA, the CDR3 is TGTGCCAGCAGCTCCGACAGGGGCAGCTACAATGAGCAGTTCTTC. It yields the protein CASSSDRGSYNEQFF.

This clone occurred a few times. The V and J genes are TRBV5-1 and TRBJ2-1; perhaps TRBD1 as D (6 bases). Germline V gives CDR1 SGHRS, CDR2 YFSETQ. The V and J ends lost 4 bases and 0 bases respectively, with 14 bases between them. The CDR3 runs 16 residues. The CDR3 protein is CASSPNRAGSYNEQFF. Written as DNA, the CDR3 is TGCGCCAGCAGCCCCAACAGGGCGGGCTCCTACAATGAGCAGTTCTTC.

The chain has TRBV27 and TRBJ1-1; D is ambiguous. The CDR3 has 13 amino acids. The germline V gene has CDR1 MNHEY and CDR2 SMNVEV (reference sequence). The V and J ends lost 7 bases and 6 bases respectively, with 15 bases between them. The CDR3 reads CASNYLGSPEAFF. The DNA of the CDR3 is TGTGCCAGCAACTATCTCGGGAGCCCTGAAGCTTTCTTT.

The V call is TRBV7-6, the J call TRBJ2-3; 8 nucleotides line up with TRBD2. The CDR3 is made up of 18 amino acids. CDR1 is SGHVS and CDR2 is FNYEAQ in the germline V gene. The J segment lost 2 bases and the V segment lost 4 bases, leaving 14 bases of the junction unmatched. In DNA, the CDR3 is TGTGCCAGCAGCTCGTCTCCCCGTGTAGCGGGATACACAGATACGCAGTATTTT. Translation gives CASSSSPRVAGYTDTQYF.

This clone was detected only a few times. The CDR3 nucleotides are TGTGCCAGCGGCATGAACACTGAAGCTTTCTTT. This sequence encodes CASGMNTEAFF. V is TRBV6-5 and J is TRBJ1-1; D is undetermined. The CDR3 has 11 amino acids. The V and J ends lost 8 bases and 0 bases respectively, with 4 bases between them. Germline-derived CDR1 and CDR2 are MNHEY and SVGAGI.

The table lists this clone with a few counts. The V gene is TRBV5-1, the J gene TRBJ2-1; 7 bases map to TRBD2. CDR3 length equals 18 residues. Germline V CDR1 and CDR2: SGHRS, YFSETQ. The V gene end was trimmed by 4 bases and the J gene end by 7 bases; junction bases not matched to a gene: 20. The CDR3 nucleotides read TGCGCCAGCAGCCGTGCGGGGGACCGACCCCTCCCGGGGAATGAGCAGTTCTTC. This translates into CASSRAGDRPLPGNEQFF. The full variable domain, completed using reference TRBV5-1 and TRBJ2-1, is KAGVTQTPRYLIKTRGQQVTLSCSPISGHRSVSWYQQTPGQGLQFLFEYFSETQRNKGNFPGRFSGRQFSNSRSEMNVSTLELGDSALYLCASSRAGDRPLPGNEQFFGPGTRLTVL.